This note documents a single TCR beta chain sequence. The sample belongs to a study of PD-L1 blockade in urothelial cancer. Turning to the study itself: When blood samples were assessed, the median T cell count was 141,255.

Profiled with immunoSEQ multiplex PCR; TCRdb holds only in-frame clones, not every one. The data hold some 63,000 clones, with around 81% observed a single time. V trimming: 0 bases; J trimming: 7 bases; junction bases outside the gene matches: 14. The CDR3 is made up of 17 amino acids. CDR1 is SGHRS and CDR2 is YFSETQ in the germline V gene. Specified time point: pretreatment peripheral blood. The chain joins TRBV5-1 to TRBJ2-7; TRBD2 matches at 9 bases. This clonotype was sampled from a man between 65 and 80 years old with urothelial cancer. The material sequenced was PBMCs, taken around atezolizumab (anti-PD-L1) treatment. This CDR3 is CASSLEVRAGGPGEQYF. The CDR3 coding sequence is TGCGCCAGCAGCTTGGAAGTGAGGGCGGGAGGGCCGGGGGAGCAGTACTTC.